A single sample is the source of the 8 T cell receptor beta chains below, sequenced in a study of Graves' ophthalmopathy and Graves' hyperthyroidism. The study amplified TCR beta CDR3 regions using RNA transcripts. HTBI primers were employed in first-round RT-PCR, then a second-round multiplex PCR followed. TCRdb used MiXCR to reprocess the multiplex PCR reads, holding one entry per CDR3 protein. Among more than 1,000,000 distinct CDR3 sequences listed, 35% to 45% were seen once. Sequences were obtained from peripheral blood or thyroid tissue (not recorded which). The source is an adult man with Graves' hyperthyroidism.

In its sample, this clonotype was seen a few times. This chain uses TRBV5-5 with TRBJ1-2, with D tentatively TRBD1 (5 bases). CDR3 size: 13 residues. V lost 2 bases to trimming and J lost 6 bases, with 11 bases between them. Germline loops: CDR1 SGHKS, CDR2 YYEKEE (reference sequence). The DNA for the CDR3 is TGTGCCAGCAGCTTTCGGGGCACGGATGGCTACACCTTC. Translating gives CASSFRGTDGYTF.

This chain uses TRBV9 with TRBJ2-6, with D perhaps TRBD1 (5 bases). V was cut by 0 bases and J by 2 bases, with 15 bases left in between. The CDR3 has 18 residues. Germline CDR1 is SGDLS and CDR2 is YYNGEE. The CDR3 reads CASSVEDTLRTGANVLTF. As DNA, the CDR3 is TGTGCCAGCAGCGTAGAGGACACCTTAAGGACTGGGGCCAACGTCCTGACTTTC.

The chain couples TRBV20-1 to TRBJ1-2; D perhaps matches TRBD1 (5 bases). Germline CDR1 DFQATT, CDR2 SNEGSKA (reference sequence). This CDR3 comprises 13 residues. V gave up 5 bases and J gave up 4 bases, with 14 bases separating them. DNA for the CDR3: TGCAGTGCTGGAGGGGATCCTACCTATGGCTACACCTTC. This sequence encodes CSAGGDPTYGYTF.

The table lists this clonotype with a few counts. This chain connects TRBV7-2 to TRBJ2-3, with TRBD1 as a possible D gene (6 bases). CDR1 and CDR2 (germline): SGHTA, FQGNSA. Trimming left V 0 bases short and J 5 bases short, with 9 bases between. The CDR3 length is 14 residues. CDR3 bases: TGTGCCAGCAGCTTAGCGCTCAGGGGAGATACGCAGTATTTT. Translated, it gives CASSLALRGDTQYF.

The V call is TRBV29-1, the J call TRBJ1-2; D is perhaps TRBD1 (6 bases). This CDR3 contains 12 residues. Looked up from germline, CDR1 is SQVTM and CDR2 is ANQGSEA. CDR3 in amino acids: CSLTGSNYGYTF. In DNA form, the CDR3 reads TGCAGTCTAACAGGGTCGAACTATGGCTACACCTTC.

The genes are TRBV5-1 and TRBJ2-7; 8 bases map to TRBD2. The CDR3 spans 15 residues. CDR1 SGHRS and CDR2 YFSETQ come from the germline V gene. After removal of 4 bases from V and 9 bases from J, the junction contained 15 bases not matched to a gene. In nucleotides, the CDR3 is TGCGCCAGCAGCCCCTCCGGGGGGGAGCTGAGCTCGCAGTACTTC. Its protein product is CASSPSGGELSSQYF. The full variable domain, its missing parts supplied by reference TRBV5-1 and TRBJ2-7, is KAGVTQTPRYLIKTRGQQVTLSCSPISGHRSVSWYQQTPGQGLQFLFEYFSETQRNKGNFPGRFSGRQFSNSRSEMNVSTLELGDSALYLCASSPSGGELSSQYFGPGTRLTVT.

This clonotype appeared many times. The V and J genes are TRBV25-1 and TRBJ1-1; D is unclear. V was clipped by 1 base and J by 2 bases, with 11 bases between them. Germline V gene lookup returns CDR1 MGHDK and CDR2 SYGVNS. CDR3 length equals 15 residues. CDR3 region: CASSEFGRRNTEAFF. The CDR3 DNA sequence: TGTGCCAGCAGTGAATTCGGAAGGAGAAACACTGAAGCTTTCTTT.

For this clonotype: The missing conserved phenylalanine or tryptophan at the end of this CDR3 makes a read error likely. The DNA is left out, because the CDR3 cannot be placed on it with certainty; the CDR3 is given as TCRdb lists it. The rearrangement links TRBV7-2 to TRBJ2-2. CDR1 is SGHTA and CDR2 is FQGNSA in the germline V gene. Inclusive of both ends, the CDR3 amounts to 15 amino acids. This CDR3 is CASSLDRLRTGELFA.